This TCR beta chain is from a study of shared clonotypes between healthy human individuals. Overall study findings and caveats: Clonotype sharing across several donors was observed for about 5.2% of naive CD4 clonotypes.

Template for every sorted-subset replicate PCR totaled about 0.2 ug DNA, roughly 30,000 T cell genomes. Using immunoSEQ multiplex PCR, the repertoire was profiled, and TCRdb retains in-frame clones only, with some absent. This table holds around 2.1 million clones, approximately 94% found once. The CDR3 runs to 12 residues. The V gene's germline CDR1 is SQVTM and CDR2 ANQGSEA. Trimming removed 7 bases from V and 4 bases from J, with 11 bases in between. With regard to this clone: Its target is not known.

The naive CD8 fraction comprised CD45RO-negative cells positively selected for CCR7 and excluded terminally differentiated effector memory CD45RA+ cells. The material sequenced was naive CD8+ T cells from PBMCs. The origin of this receptor is a man aged 18 to 29 in good health. Some clones in this sample may be carry-over from other donors' samples. The J gene is TRBJ2-1, the V gene TRBV29-1; D is ambiguous. The CDR3 region is CSARVVYNEQFF. The CDR3 region has the DNA TGCAGCGCAAGGGTCGTATACAATGAGCAGTTCTTC.